This T cell receptor (beta chain) emerged from a study of graft-versus-host responses after intestinal transplantation. Study results and limitations: Early after transplant, HvG clones declined as circulating GvH clones peaked.

CDR1 and CDR2 (germline): LNHNV, YYDKDF (reference sequence). This CDR3 spans 15 amino acids. Details on this clone: Its antigen is not known. One junction end does not reproduce the germline sequence, and a read error may be involved.

The table came from immunoSEQ multiplex PCR; TCRdb's copy has only in-frame clones and leaves some out. The data show about 120,000 clones, 95% seen once. The chain employs TRBV15 and TRBJ1-3; D gene unclear. The clonotype was recovered from a human donor who received an intestinal transplant. The sample in question was unstimulated CD8+ T cells sorted from spleen or lymph node cells, obtained before intestinal transplant. CDR3 nucleotide sequence: TGTGCCACCAGCAGAGAAAGGAGCCCTGGAAACACCACATATTTT. It encodes CATSRERSPGNTTYF.